This entry is about one T cell receptor (beta chain). The protocol was immunoSEQ multiplex PCR, while the TCRdb copy is restricted to in-frame clones and leaves out a portion. The profile shows 21,000 or so clones, about 55% of them singletons. The sample belongs to a study of graft-versus-host responses after intestinal transplantation. Study details: All recipients were given anti-thymocyte globulin induction, and tacrolimus and steroids were then administered for three to four years.

Here the sequenced sample was alloreactive CD4+ T cells from a mixed lymphocyte reaction culture, taken before intestinal transplant. Subset noted: CFSE-low proliferating T cells sorted from approximately 6-day pre-transplant mixed lymphocyte reaction (GvH or HvG direction). This receptor was identified in a human patient who received an intestinal transplant.

CDR3 DNA sequence: TGTGCCAGCAGCGGACAGGGCGATCAGCCCCAGCATTTT. The encoded protein is CASSGQGDQPQHF. V usage is TRBV6-1 and J usage is TRBJ1-5, with TRBD1 matching over 8 bases. V lost 6 bases, J lost 5 bases, and 3 bases stayed unmatched. There are 13 residues in the CDR3. Looked up from germline, CDR1 is MNHNS and CDR2 is SASEGT.